This T cell receptor (beta chain) was sequenced for a study of OX40 agonist ivuxolimab in advanced cancers. General study findings and limits: CD4+ T cells averaged fewer expanded clones than CD8+ T cells. Normalized T-cell clonal expansion was also low in some nonresponders.

The CDR3 covers 15 residues. CDR1 and CDR2 from the germline V gene are SGDLS and YYNGEE. Trimming took 3 bases from V and 1 from J, leaving 10 bases between them. Of note for this clone: No antigen is known for it.

Sequencing was performed with immunoSEQ multiplex PCR; in TCRdb, only in-frame clones are kept and a portion is missing. This sample has 45,000 or so clones; approximately 91% occur once, and the top ten carry about 20%. This clonotype was obtained from an adult with an advanced solid tumor such as melanoma, head and neck, liver or kidney cancer. This specimen consisted of CD4+ or CD8+ T cells sorted from blood, obtained in a trial of the OX40 agonist ivuxolimab. The rearrangement links TRBV9 to TRBJ2-2; TRBD2 might be the D (5 bases). The CDR3 loop reads CASSASSENTGELFF. DNA of the CDR3: TGTGCCAGCAGCGCGAGTAGCGAGAACACCGGGGAGCTGTTTTTT.